These 17 T cell receptor beta chains originate from one sample sequenced in a study of CD8 T cells in ankylosing spondylitis. TCRdb re-analysed the 5' RACE reads in MiXCR, keeping a single row per CDR3 protein. The table has about 250,000 distinct CDR3 sequences, over 7% seen once. The sequencing sample was made of blood, either unsorted or a sorted T cell fraction (not recorded which). Receptors were obtained from a female donor with ankylosing spondylitis or in good health (not recorded which).

Many counts were recorded for this clonotype. The CDR3 region has the DNA TGTGCCAGCAGACCTGACAGGGGTAGGTCCTACAATGAGCAGTTCTTC. Protein product: CASRPDRGRSYNEQFF. V usage is TRBV12-3 or TRBV12-4 and J usage is TRBJ2-1; 8 positions agree with TRBD1. Trimming took 6 bases from V and 1 from J; bases not matched to a gene: 8. The CDR3 covers 16 residues.

The chain joins TRBV7-9 to TRBJ2-5; D assignment may be TRBD1 or TRBD2 (5 bases each). Germline V gene sequence: CDR1 SEHNR, CDR2 FQNEAQ (reference sequence). The length of the CDR3 is 15 residues. V was trimmed by 1 base and J by 3 bases, leaving 12 bases between them. The CDR3 spells CASSLGPGPKETQYF. The CDR3 DNA follows: TGTGCCAGCAGCTTAGGCCCGGGACCCAAAGAGACCCAGTACTTC.

Ten or more counts support this clonotype. This sequence joins TRBV12-3 or TRBV12-4 and TRBJ2-7; D possibly corresponds to TRBD2 (6 bases). The CDR3 contains 13 residues. V lost 6 bases and J 6 bases, leaving 15 bases between the germline ends. The CDR3 nucleotides read TGTGCCAGCAGCTCCCTTAGCGGAGGCGAGCAGTACTTC. This gives the protein CASSSLSGGEQYF.

The J gene is TRBJ1-1, the V gene TRBV7-6, with unresolved D. Germline loops: CDR1 SGHVS, CDR2 FNYEAQ. The CDR3 runs to 12 residues. The V end lost 4 bases, the J end lost 7 bases, and 10 bases lay between the germline ends. Here the CDR3 reads CASSSGRGEAFF. DNA of the CDR3: TGTGCCAGCAGCTCCGGACGGGGTGAAGCTTTCTTT.

The chain uses TRBV3-1 and TRBJ2-1; 12 bases are shared with TRBD2. Germline CDR1 and CDR2: LGHDT and YNNKEL (reference sequence). Trimming took 4 bases from V and 9 from J; bases not matched to a gene: 7. The CDR3 has 15 amino acids. The CDR3 here is CASSPSLAGGFEQFF. The DNA of the CDR3 is TGTGCCAGCAGCCCATCACTAGCGGGAGGCTTTGAGCAGTTCTTC.

This clonotype has just a few counts. The V and J genes are TRBV29-1 and TRBJ1-5; D not certain. The CDR3 is 12 amino acids. CDR1 and CDR2 (germline): SQVTM, ANQGSEA. V was cut by 7 bases and J by 5 bases, with 12 bases left in between. The CDR3 bases are TGCAGCGCCGGGTCCCCTGATCAGCCCCAGCATTTT. Its protein is CSAGSPDQPQHF.

The sample holds many counts of this clonotype. This sequence joins TRBV7-8 and TRBJ2-5; D might be TRBD2 (6 bases). Germline assignment: CDR1 SGHVS and CDR2 FQNEAQ. The CDR3 loop spans 15 amino acids. Trimming cost V 3 bases and J 5 bases, with 16 bases left between them. The CDR3 protein is CASSFTGVFEETQYF. The CDR3 DNA is TGTGCCAGCAGCTTCACGGGAGTATTTGAGGAGACCCAGTACTTC.

This clonotype appeared many times. V gene TRBV20-1 combines with J gene TRBJ2-1; D unclear. Germline V gene lookup returns CDR1 DFQATT and CDR2 SNEGSKA (reference sequence). The CDR3 covers 11 residues. V dropped 3 bases and J dropped 6 bases, with 6 bases sitting between them. Written as DNA, the CDR3 is TGCAGTGCTAGTCGCCCCAATGAGCAGTTCTTC. Protein sequence: CSASRPNEQFF.

At least ten counts were recorded for this clonotype. The gene calls are TRBV25-1 and TRBJ1-1; 8 bases map to TRBD1. The germline V gene encodes CDR1 MGHDK and CDR2 SYGVNS. The CDR3 runs to 15 residues. Trimming at V came to 5 bases and at J to 0 bases, leaving 5 bases not matched to a gene. CDR3 coding DNA: TGTGCCAGCAGTTCCGGGACAGGCTTGAACACTGAAGCTTTCTTT. Protein product: CASSSGTGLNTEAFF.

This clonotype came up many times. CDR3 amino acids: CASSQQQGASEKLFF. DNA for the CDR3: TGTGCCAGCAGTCAACAACAGGGGGCGTCTGAAAAACTGTTTTTT. The V call is TRBV6-1, the J call TRBJ1-4, with 9 nucleotides matching TRBD1. The length of the CDR3 is 15 residues. V was pared by 5 bases and J by 7 bases, with 8 bases of the junction left unmatched. Germline lookup yields CDR1 MNHNS and CDR2 SASEGT.

This clonotype was detected many times. J is TRBJ2-1 and V is TRBV7-9, with D unresolved. The CDR3 sequence is 14 residues long. Deletions cut 1 base from V and 9 bases from J, with 13 bases between. Germline lookup yields CDR1 SEHNR and CDR2 FQNEAQ (reference sequence). CDR3 coding DNA: TGTGCCAGCAGCTTAGACCCTTTAGCAAGTGAGCAGTTCTTC. This codes for CASSLDPLASEQFF.

This clonotype was observed at least ten times. This chain uses TRBV4-3 with TRBJ2-3; D possibly corresponds to TRBD1 (5 bases). Looked up from germline, CDR1 is LGHNA and CDR2 is YSLEER. This CDR3 spans 17 amino acids. Between the trimmed V and J ends, which lost 0 bases and 3 bases, there was a span of 16 bases. DNA of the CDR3: TGCGCCAGCAGCCAAGATCTGACGCAAAAGGGGACAGATACGCAGTATTTT. This codes for CASSQDLTQKGTDTQYF.

This clonotype has ten or more counts. This chain connects TRBV20-1 to TRBJ2-7, with 11 bases fitting TRBD1. The CDR3 is 12 residues long. Germline CDR1 is DFQATT and CDR2 is SNEGSKA (reference sequence). CDR3 nucleotides: TGCATTGGGGACAGGGGGGTCGGCGAGCAGTACTTC. Translation: CIGDRGVGEQYF.

This clonotype occurred many times. The chain has TRBV13 and TRBJ2-5; unclear D gene. Germline values: CDR1 PRHDT, CDR2 FYEKMQ (reference sequence). This CDR3 comprises 12 residues. The ends were cut back, 5 bases at V and 4 bases at J, with 8 bases in the middle. CDR3 in amino acids: CASSLLRETQYF. Written as DNA, the CDR3 is TGTGCCAGCAGCCTCCTCCGAGAGACCCAGTACTTC.

This clonotype was recorded at least ten times. The gene calls are TRBV30 and TRBJ2-7; perhaps TRBD2 as D (5 bases). The V gene lost 0 bases and the J gene lost 0 bases, with 9 bases spanning the gap. Germline V lookup: CDR1 GTSNPN, CDR2 SVGIG (reference sequence). The CDR3 spans 14 residues. The CDR3 coding sequence is TGTGCCTGGAGTGTGGGTAGCGCCTCCTACGAGCAGTACTTC. Translation: CAWSVGSASYEQYF.

This clonotype was detected ten times or more. V gene TRBV4-3 combines with J gene TRBJ2-2; 9 positions agree with TRBD2. CDR1 and CDR2 from the germline V gene are LGHNA and YSLEER. Trimming at V came to 3 bases and at J to 0 bases, leaving 14 bases not matched to a gene. This CDR3 spans 20 amino acids. This chain's CDR3 is CASSQEWAGAGGTNTGELFF. The CDR3, as DNA: TGCGCCAGCAGCCAGGAGTGGGCAGGAGCGGGGGGAACGAACACCGGGGAGCTGTTTTTT.

This clonotype showed up many times. The chain uses TRBV13 and TRBJ2-7, with 10 bases that match TRBD2. The CDR3 totals 13 residues. The J segment lost 5 bases and the V segment lost 3 bases, leaving 1 base of the junction unmatched. Germline CDR1 and CDR2: PRHDT and FYEKMQ (reference sequence). The DNA for the CDR3 is TGTGCCAGCAGCTTGGGACTAGCGCACGAGCAGTACTTC. Its protein product is CASSLGLAHEQYF.